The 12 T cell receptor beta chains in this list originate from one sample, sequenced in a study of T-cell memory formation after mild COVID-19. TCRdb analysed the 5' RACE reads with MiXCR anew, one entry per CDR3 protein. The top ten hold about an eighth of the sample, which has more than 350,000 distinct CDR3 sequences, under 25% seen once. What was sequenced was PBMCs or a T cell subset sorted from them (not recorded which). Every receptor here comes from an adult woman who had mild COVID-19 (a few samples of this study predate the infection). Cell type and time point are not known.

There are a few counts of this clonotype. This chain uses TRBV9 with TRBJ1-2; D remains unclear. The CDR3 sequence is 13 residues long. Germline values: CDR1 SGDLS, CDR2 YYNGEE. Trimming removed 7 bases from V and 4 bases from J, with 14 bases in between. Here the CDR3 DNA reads TGTGCCAGCGGACCAGGAACAAGCTATGGCTACACCTTC. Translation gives CASGPGTSYGYTF.

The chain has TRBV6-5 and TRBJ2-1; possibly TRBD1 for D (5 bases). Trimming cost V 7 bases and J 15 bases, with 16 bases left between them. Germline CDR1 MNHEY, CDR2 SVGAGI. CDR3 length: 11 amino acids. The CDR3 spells CASKGTTATFF. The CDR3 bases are TGTGCCAGCAAGGGAACGACAGCGACGTTCTTC.

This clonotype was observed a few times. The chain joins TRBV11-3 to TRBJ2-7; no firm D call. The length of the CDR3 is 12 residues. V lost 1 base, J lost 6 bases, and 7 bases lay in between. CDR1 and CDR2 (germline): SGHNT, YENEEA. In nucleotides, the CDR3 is TGTGCCAGCAGCTTAGGATCACGCGAGCAGTACTTC. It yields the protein CASSLGSREQYF.

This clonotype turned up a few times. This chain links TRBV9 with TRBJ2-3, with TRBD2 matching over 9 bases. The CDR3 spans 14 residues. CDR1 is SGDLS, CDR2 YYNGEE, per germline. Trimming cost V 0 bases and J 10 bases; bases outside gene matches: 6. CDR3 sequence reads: CASSVVASGTSQYF. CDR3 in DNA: TGTGCCAGCAGCGTAGTGGCTAGCGGGACATCGCAGTATTTT.

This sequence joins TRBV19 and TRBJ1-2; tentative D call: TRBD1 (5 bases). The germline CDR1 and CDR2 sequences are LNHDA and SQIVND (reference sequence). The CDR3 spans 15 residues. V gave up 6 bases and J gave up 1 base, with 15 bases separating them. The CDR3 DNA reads TGTGCCAGTAGCCCGACCGGGGGTAGTAACTATGGCTACACCTTC. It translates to CASSPTGGSNYGYTF. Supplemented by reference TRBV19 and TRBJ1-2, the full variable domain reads DGGITQSPKYLFRKEGQNVTLSCEQNLNHDAMYWYRQDPGQGLRLIYYSQIVNDFQKGDIAEGYSVSREKKESFPLTVTSAQKNPTAFYLCASSPTGGSNYGYTFGSGTRLTVV.

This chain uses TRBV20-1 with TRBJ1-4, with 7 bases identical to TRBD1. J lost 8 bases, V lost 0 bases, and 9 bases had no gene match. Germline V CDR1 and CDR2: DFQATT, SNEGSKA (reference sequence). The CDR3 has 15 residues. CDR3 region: CSARDFEGAEEKLFF. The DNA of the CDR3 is TGCAGTGCTAGAGATTTCGAGGGGGCAGAGGAAAAACTGTTTTTT.

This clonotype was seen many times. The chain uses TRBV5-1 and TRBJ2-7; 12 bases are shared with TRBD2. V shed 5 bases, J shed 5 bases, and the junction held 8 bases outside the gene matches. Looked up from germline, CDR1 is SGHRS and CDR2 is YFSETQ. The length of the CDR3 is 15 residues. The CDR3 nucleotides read TGCGCCAGCAGGACTCTAGCGGGAGGGTTCCACGAGCAGTACTTC. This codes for CASRTLAGGFHEQYF.

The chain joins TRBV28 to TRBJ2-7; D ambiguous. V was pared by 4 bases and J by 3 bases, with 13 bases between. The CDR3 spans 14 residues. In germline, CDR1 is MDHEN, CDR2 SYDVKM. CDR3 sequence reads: CASSSAWALYEQYV. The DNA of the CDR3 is TGTGCCAGCAGTTCCGCCTGGGCCCTCTACGAGCAGTACGTC.

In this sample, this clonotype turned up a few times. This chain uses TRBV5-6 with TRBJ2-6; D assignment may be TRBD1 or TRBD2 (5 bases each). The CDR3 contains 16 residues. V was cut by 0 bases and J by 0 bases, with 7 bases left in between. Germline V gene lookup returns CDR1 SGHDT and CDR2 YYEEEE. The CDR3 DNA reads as TGTGCCAGCAGCTTGGATGGGGGCTCTGGGGCCAACGTCCTGACTTTC. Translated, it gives CASSLDGGSGANVLTF.

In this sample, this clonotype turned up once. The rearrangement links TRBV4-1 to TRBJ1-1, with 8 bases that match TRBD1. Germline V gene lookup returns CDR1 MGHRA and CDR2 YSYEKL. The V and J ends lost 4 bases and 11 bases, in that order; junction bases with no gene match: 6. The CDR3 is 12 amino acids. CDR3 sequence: CASSPDRGLAFF. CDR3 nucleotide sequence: TGCGCCAGCAGCCCTGACAGGGGTCTGGCTTTCTTT.

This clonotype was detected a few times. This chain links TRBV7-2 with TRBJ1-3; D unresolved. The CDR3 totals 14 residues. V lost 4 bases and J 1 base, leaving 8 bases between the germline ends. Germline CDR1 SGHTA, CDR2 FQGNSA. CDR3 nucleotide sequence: TGTGCCAGCAGCTCTGGGGAATCTGGAAACACCATATATTTT. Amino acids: CASSSGESGNTIYF.

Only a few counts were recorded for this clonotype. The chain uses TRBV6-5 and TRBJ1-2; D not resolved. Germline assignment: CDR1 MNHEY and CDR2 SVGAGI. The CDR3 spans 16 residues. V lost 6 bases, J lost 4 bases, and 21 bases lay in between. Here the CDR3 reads CASSLRTAPAIYGYTF. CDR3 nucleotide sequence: TGTGCCAGCAGCCTCCGGACGGCGCCCGCGATCTATGGCTACACCTTC.